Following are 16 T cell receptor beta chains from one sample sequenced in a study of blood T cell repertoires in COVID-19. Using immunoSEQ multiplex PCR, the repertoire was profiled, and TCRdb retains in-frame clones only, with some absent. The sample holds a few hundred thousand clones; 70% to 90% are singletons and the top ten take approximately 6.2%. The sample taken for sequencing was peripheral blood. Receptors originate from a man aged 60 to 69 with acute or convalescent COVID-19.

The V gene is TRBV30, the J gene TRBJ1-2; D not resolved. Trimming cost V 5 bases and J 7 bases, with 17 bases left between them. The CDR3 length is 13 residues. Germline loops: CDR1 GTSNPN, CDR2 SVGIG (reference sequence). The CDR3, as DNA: TGTGCCTGGGCTGACTTGACTGTTTTTGGCTACACCTTC. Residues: CAWADLTVFGYTF.

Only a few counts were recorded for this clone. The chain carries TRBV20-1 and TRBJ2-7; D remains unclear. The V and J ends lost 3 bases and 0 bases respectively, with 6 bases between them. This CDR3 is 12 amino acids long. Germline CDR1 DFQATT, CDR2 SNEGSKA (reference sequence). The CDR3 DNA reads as TGCAGTGCTAGTGGCAGCTCCTACGAGCAGTACTTC. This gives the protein CSASGSSYEQYF.

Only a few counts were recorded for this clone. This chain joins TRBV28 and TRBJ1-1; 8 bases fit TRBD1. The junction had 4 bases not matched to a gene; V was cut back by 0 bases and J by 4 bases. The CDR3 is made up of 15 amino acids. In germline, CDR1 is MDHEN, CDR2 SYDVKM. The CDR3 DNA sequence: TGTGCCAGCAGTTTATGGGGACAGGCCGCCACTGAAGCTTTCTTT. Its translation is CASSLWGQAATEAFF.

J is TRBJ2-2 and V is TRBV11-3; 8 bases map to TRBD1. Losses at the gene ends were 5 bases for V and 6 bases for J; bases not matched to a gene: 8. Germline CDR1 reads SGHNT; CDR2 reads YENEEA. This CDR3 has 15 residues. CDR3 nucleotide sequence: TGTGCCAGCAGCCCACCGGACAGGGCGCCCGGGGAGCTGTTTTTT. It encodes CASSPPDRAPGELFF.

DNA of the CDR3: TGTGCCAGCAGCCAATCCCGAGGGACCGGGGAGCTGTTTTTT. Residues: CASSQSRGTGELFF. The V and J genes are TRBV3-1 (or the pseudogene TRBV3-2) and TRBJ2-2; TRBD2 might be the D (5 bases). Germline V gene sequence: CDR1 LGHDT, CDR2 YNNKEL (reference sequence). There are 14 residues in the CDR3. Trimming removed 2 bases from V and 5 bases from J, with 9 bases in between.

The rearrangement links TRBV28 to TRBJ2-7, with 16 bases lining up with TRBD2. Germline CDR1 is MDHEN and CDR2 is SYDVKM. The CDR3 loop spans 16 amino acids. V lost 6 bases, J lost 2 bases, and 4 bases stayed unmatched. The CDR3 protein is CASREGLAGGTYEQYF. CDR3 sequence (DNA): TGTGCCAGCAGAGAGGGACTAGCGGGAGGGACCTACGAGCAGTACTTC. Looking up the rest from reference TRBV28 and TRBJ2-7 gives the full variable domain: DVKVTQSSRYLVKRTGEKVFLECVQDMDHENMFWYRQDPGLGLRLIYFSYDVKMKEKGDIPEGYSVSREKKERFSLILESASTNQTSMYLCASREGLAGGTYEQYFGPGTRLTVT.

The CDR3 region is CASSSRQGPYEQYF. The CDR3, as DNA: TGTGCCAGCAGTTCCCGCCAGGGCCCCTACGAGCAGTACTTC. This rearrangement joins TRBV27 to TRBJ2-7; perhaps TRBD1 as D (5 bases). The CDR3 length is 14 residues. Looked up from germline, CDR1 is MNHEY and CDR2 is SMNVEV (reference sequence). Trimming took 4 bases from V and 2 from J, leaving 12 bases between them.

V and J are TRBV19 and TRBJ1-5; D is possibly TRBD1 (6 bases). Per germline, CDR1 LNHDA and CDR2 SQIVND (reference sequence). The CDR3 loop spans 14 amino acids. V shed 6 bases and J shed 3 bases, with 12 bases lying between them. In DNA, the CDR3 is TGTGCCAGTAGCAGAGACAGGATCAATCAGCCCCAGCATTTT. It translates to CASSRDRINQPQHF.

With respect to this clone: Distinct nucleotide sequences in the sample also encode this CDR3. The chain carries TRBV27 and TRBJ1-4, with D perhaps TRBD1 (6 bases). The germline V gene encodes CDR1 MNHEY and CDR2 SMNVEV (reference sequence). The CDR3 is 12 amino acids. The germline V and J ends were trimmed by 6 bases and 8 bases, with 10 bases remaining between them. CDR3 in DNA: TGTGCCAGCAGAACAGGGTCGGAAAAACTGTTTTTT. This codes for CASRTGSEKLFF.

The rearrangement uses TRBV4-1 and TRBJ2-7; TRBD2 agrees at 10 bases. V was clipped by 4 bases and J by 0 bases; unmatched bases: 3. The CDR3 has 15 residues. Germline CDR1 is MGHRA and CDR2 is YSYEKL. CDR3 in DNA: TGCGCCAGCAGCCCGTTAGCGGGAGGCTCCTACGAGCAGTACTTC. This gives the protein CASSPLAGGSYEQYF.

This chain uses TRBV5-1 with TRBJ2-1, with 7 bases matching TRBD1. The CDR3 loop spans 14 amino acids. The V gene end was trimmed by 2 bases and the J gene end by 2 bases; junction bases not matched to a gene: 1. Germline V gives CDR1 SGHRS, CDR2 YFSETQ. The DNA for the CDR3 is TGCGCCAGCAGCTTTGGGACAGCCTACAATGAGCAGTTCTTC. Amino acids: CASSFGTAYNEQFF.

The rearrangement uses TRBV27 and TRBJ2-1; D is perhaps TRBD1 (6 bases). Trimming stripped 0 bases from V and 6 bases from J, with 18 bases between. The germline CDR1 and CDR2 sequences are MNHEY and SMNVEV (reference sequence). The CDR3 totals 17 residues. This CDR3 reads CASSLSPPGTTSNEQFF. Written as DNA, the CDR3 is TGTGCCAGCAGTTTATCGCCCCCCGGGACAACCTCCAATGAGCAGTTCTTC.

CDR3 sequence reads: CASSPGQGALPGNQPQHF. CDR3 in DNA: TGTGCCAGCAGCCCTGGACAGGGGGCTCTCCCGGGCAATCAGCCCCAGCATTTT. The rearrangement uses TRBV7-9 and TRBJ1-5, with 11 bases fitting TRBD1. V shed 5 bases, J shed 2 bases, and the junction held 11 bases outside the gene matches. Germline-derived CDR1 and CDR2 are SEHNR and FQNEAQ (reference sequence). The CDR3 extends over 18 amino acids.

Here the CDR3 reads CASSIERGYGYTF. The CDR3 DNA is TGTGCCAGTAGTATTGAACGGGGCTATGGCTACACCTTC. The chain couples TRBV19 to TRBJ1-2; D gene ambiguous. Germline CDR1 LNHDA, CDR2 SQIVND (reference sequence). This CDR3 is 13 amino acids long. V lost 3 bases, J lost 4 bases, and 9 bases lay in between.

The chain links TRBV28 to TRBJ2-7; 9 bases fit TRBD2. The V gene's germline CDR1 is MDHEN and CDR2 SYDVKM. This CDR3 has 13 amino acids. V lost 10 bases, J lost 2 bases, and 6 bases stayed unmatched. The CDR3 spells CAITSSGTYEQYF. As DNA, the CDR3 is TGTGCCATCACCTCTAGCGGGACCTACGAGCAGTACTTC.

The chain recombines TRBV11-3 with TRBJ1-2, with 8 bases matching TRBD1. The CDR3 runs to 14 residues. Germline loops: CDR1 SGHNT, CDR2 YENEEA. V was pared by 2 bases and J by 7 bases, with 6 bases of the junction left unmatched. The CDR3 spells CASSLSSGGSGYTF. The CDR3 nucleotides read TGTGCCAGCAGCTTAAGTTCAGGGGGCAGTGGCTACACCTTC. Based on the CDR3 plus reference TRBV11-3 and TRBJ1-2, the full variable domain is EAGVVQSPRYKIIEKKQPVAFWCNPISGHNTLYWYLQNLGQGPELLIRYENEEAVDDSQLPKDRFSAERLKGVDSTLKIQPAELGDSAVYLCASSLSSGGSGYTFGSGTRLTVV.